A selection of T cell receptor beta chains follows, all from one sample in a study of blood T cell repertoires in COVID-19. This table comes from immunoSEQ multiplex PCR, and its TCRdb copy is limited to in-frame clones, with some not included. The data contain some 180,000 clones, 75% to 80% of them singletons. The sequenced sample was peripheral blood. Receptors were obtained from a woman aged 45-65 years with active or convalescent COVID-19. Both conserved end residues are part of each CDR3. The D gene is left open where the match is weak. Not all rows give a size; the values are once, few, many and, for expanded clones, a class.

clone_size: .
d_call: .
v_call: TRBV5-1
cdr3_length: 14
j_call: TRBJ1-1
cdr3_nt: TGCGCCAGCAGCCCCAGGCCCGGGGACACTGAAGCTTTCTTT
cdr3_aa: CASSPRPGDTEAFF

clone_size: .
d_call: TRBD1
v_call: TRBV10-3
cdr3_length: 15
j_call: TRBJ1-1
cdr3_nt: TGTGCCACCTCTATTCCGGGACAGATGAACACTGAAGCTTTCTTT
cdr3_aa: CATSIPGQMNTEAFF

clone_size: .
d_call: .
v_call: TRBV27
cdr3_length: 15
j_call: TRBJ1-6
cdr3_nt: TGTGCCAGCAGTTTCTCCCAGGGGTATAATTCACCCCTCCACTTT
cdr3_aa: CASSFSQGYNSPLHF

clone_size: .
d_call: .
v_call: TRBV4-2
cdr3_length: 18
j_call: TRBJ2-2
cdr3_nt: TGTGCCAGCAGCCAAGATTGGGGACAGGGACTAGACACCGGGGAGCTGTTTTTT
cdr3_aa: CASSQDWGQGLDTGELFF

clone_size: once
d_call: .
v_call: TRBV3-1/TRBV3-2
cdr3_length: 15
j_call: TRBJ1-2
cdr3_nt: TGTGCCAGCAGCCCCCAAGGGCGGGGAATCGATGGCTACACCTTC
cdr3_aa: CASSPQGRGIDGYTF

clone_size: once
d_call: TRBD1
v_call: TRBV19
cdr3_length: 12
j_call: TRBJ2-1
cdr3_nt: TGTGCCAGTAGGGACAGGAACAATGAGCAGTTCTTC
cdr3_aa: CASRDRNNEQFF

clone_size: many
d_call: TRBD2
v_call: TRBV5-4
cdr3_length: 15
j_call: TRBJ2-1
cdr3_nt: TGTGCCAGCAACTTACTAGGGACTAGCAGCAATGAGCAGTTCTTC
cdr3_aa: CASNLLGTSSNEQFF

clone_size: .
d_call: .
v_call: TRBV6-5
cdr3_length: 13
j_call: TRBJ2-7
cdr3_nt: TGTGCCAGCACCTCGGGTGGCTCCTACGAGCAGTACTTC
cdr3_aa: CASTSGGSYEQYF

clone_size: .
d_call: .
v_call: TRBV28
cdr3_length: 15
j_call: TRBJ2-7
cdr3_nt: TGTGCCAGCAGTTTAAGTCCGAGCGGTTCCTACGAGCAGTACTTC
cdr3_aa: CASSLSPSGSYEQYF

clone_size: .
d_call: TRBD1
v_call: TRBV19
cdr3_length: 15
j_call: TRBJ2-3
cdr3_nt: TGTGCCAGTAGTGGGACAGGGATGAGGCCAGATACGCAGTATTTT
cdr3_aa: CASSGTGMRPDTQYF

clone_size: once
d_call: TRBD1
v_call: TRBV6-5
cdr3_length: 15
j_call: TRBJ1-2
cdr3_nt: TGTGCCAGCAGTTACGCGGACAGGGACTCCTATGGCTACACCTTC
cdr3_aa: CASSYADRDSYGYTF

clone_size: few
d_call: TRBD1
v_call: TRBV5-1
cdr3_length: 14
j_call: TRBJ1-2
cdr3_nt: TGCGCCAGCAGCTTGGGGGAAGGGACAGGCGGCTACACCTTC
cdr3_aa: CASSLGEGTGGYTF

clone_size: .
d_call: TRBD1
v_call: TRBV28
cdr3_length: 15
j_call: TRBJ2-7
cdr3_nt: TGTGCCAGCAGTACACAGGGGAGTTCTGGCTACGAGCAGTACTTC
cdr3_aa: CASSTQGSSGYEQYF

clone_size: .
d_call: TRBD1
v_call: TRBV7-8
cdr3_length: 14
j_call: TRBJ2-3
cdr3_nt: TGTGCCAGCAGCCACAGGGGTTCGGCAGATACGCAGTATTTT
cdr3_aa: CASSHRGSADTQYF

clone_size: once
d_call: .
v_call: TRBV7-8
cdr3_length: 15
j_call: TRBJ1-3
cdr3_nt: TGTGCCAGCAGCCTCATCGGCAGGGATGGAAACACCATATATTTT
cdr3_aa: CASSLIGRDGNTIYF

clone_size: .
d_call: .
v_call: TRBV3-1/TRBV3-2
cdr3_length: 15
j_call: TRBJ2-3
cdr3_nt: TGTGCCAGCAGCCCAGAGGTCGGGGTCCCAGATACGCAGTATTTT
cdr3_aa: CASSPEVGVPDTQYF

clone_size: .
d_call: .
v_call: TRBV6-5
cdr3_length: 13
j_call: TRBJ1-5
cdr3_nt: TGTGCCAGCAGCGCCCAGGGAAATCAGCCCCAGCATTTT
cdr3_aa: CASSAQGNQPQHF

clone_size: .
d_call: TRBD2
v_call: TRBV7-2
cdr3_length: 17
j_call: TRBJ2-2
cdr3_nt: TGTGCCAGCAGCACAACTAGCGGGAGCTTCGGAACCGGGGAGCTGTTTTTT
cdr3_aa: CASSTTSGSFGTGELFF

clone_size: .
d_call: TRBD2
v_call: TRBV19
cdr3_length: 14
j_call: TRBJ2-7
cdr3_nt: TGTGCCCACATTCCGCGGGAGGGAAGGGGCGAGCAGTACTTC
cdr3_aa: CAHIPREGRGEQYF

clone_size: .
d_call: TRBD1
v_call: TRBV7-2
cdr3_length: 15
j_call: TRBJ2-7
cdr3_nt: TGTGCCAGCAGTCAGGGGACAGCCCTTTCCTACGAGCAGTACTTC
cdr3_aa: CASSQGTALSYEQYF

clone_size: .
d_call: .
v_call: TRBV18
cdr3_length: 15
j_call: TRBJ1-1
cdr3_nt: TGTGCCAGCTCACCCGCGACAGCGCTGAACACTGAAGCTTTCTTT
cdr3_aa: CASSPATALNTEAFF

clone_size: .
d_call: TRBD2
v_call: TRBV14
cdr3_length: 15
j_call: TRBJ2-3
cdr3_nt: TGTGCCAGCAGCCCCGCTAGCGGGTTTTGGGATACGCAGTATTTT
cdr3_aa: CASSPASGFWDTQYF

clone_size: .
d_call: .
v_call: TRBV2
cdr3_length: 12
j_call: TRBJ2-7
cdr3_nt: TGTGCCAGCAGTGAAGACGGACTCGTGCAGTACTTC
cdr3_aa: CASSEDGLVQYF

clone_size: once
d_call: .
v_call: TRBV14
cdr3_length: 13
j_call: TRBJ2-5
cdr3_nt: TGTGCCAGCAGCCCCCTGAGTCTAGAGACCCAGTACTTC
cdr3_aa: CASSPLSLETQYF

clone_size: .
d_call: .
v_call: TRBV6-4
cdr3_length: 14
j_call: TRBJ1-1
cdr3_nt: TGTGCCAGCAGTGACGCACAGGGTTACACTGAAGCTTTCTTT
cdr3_aa: CASSDAQGYTEAFF

clone_size: .
d_call: .
v_call: TRBV4-1
cdr3_length: 16
j_call: TRBJ1-3
cdr3_nt: TGCGCCAGCAGCCCGTCGGGCAGGGTGGTCGGAAACACCATATATTTT
cdr3_aa: CASSPSGRVVGNTIYF

clone_size: .
d_call: .
v_call: TRBV4-1
cdr3_length: 15
j_call: TRBJ2-5
cdr3_nt: TGCGCCAGCAGCCAAGGGGGACTTAACCGAGAGACCCAGTACTTC
cdr3_aa: CASSQGGLNRETQYF

clone_size: few
d_call: TRBD1
v_call: TRBV30
cdr3_length: 18
j_call: TRBJ2-6
cdr3_nt: TGTGCCTGGAGTGGGACAGGGGGCCTAGGCTCTGGGGCCAACGTCCTGACTTTC
cdr3_aa: CAWSGTGGLGSGANVLTF

clone_size: once
d_call: TRBD1
v_call: TRBV5-1
cdr3_length: 15
j_call: TRBJ1-2
cdr3_nt: TGCGCCAGCAGCTCCACCGGGACAGGGGACGATGGCTACACCTTC
cdr3_aa: CASSSTGTGDDGYTF

clone_size: many
d_call: .
v_call: TRBV7-9
cdr3_length: 11
j_call: TRBJ1-2
cdr3_nt: TGTGCCAGCAGCGCACCGGAGGGCTACACCTTC
cdr3_aa: CASSAPEGYTF

clone_size: .
d_call: .
v_call: TRBV28
cdr3_length: 15
j_call: TRBJ2-6
cdr3_nt: TGTGCCAGCATTTCGGGATCCTCTGGGGCCAACGTCCTGACTTTC
cdr3_aa: CASISGSSGANVLTF

clone_size: once
d_call: .
v_call: TRBV19
cdr3_length: 14
j_call: TRBJ1-1
cdr3_nt: TGTGCCAGTAGTTCTATTGGGAGACCCACTGAAGCTTTCTTT
cdr3_aa: CASSSIGRPTEAFF

clone_size: .
d_call: .
v_call: TRBV23-1
cdr3_length: 15
j_call: TRBJ2-1
cdr3_nt: TGCGCCAGCAGTCAATCGAGGAACTTTGACAATGAGCAGTTCTTC
cdr3_aa: CASSQSRNFDNEQFF

clone_size: .
d_call: .
v_call: TRBV7-2
cdr3_length: 15
j_call: TRBJ1-6
cdr3_nt: TGTGCCAGCAGCCCGCGGACATTCAATAATTCACCCCTCCACTTT
cdr3_aa: CASSPRTFNNSPLHF

clone_size: .
d_call: .
v_call: TRBV5-1
cdr3_length: 13
j_call: TRBJ2-7
cdr3_nt: TGCGCCAGCAGCTTGGACAGGGATTACGAGCAGTACTTC
cdr3_aa: CASSLDRDYEQYF

clone_size: .
d_call: .
v_call: TRBV18
cdr3_length: 15
j_call: TRBJ1-1
cdr3_nt: TGTGCCAGCTCACCAACTGGGGCGAGGAACACTGAAGCTTTCTTT
cdr3_aa: CASSPTGARNTEAFF

clone_size: .
d_call: .
v_call: TRBV28
cdr3_length: 12
j_call: TRBJ1-2
cdr3_nt: TGTGCCAGCAGTTTACAGGTCTATGGCTACACCTTC
cdr3_aa: CASSLQVYGYTF

clone_size: few
d_call: .
v_call: TRBV10-3
cdr3_length: 13
j_call: TRBJ2-5
cdr3_nt: TGTGCCATCAGTGAGTCCGGCGGTGAGACCCAGTACTTC
cdr3_aa: CAISESGGETQYF

clone_size: .
d_call: .
v_call: TRBV21-1
cdr3_length: 11
j_call: TRBJ2-7
cdr3_nt: TGTGCCAGCAGCAAGTACTACGAGCAGTACTTC
cdr3_aa: CASSKYYEQYF

clone_size: .
d_call: TRBD2
v_call: TRBV27
cdr3_length: 15
j_call: TRBJ2-1
cdr3_nt: TGTGCCAGCAGTACACCCGGGACTAGCTCGAATGAGCAGTTCTTC
cdr3_aa: CASSTPGTSSNEQFF

clone_size: .
d_call: TRBD2
v_call: TRBV5-1
cdr3_length: 15
j_call: TRBJ2-1
cdr3_nt: TGCGCCAGCAGCTTGGGCGGGGGATCCTACAATGAGCAGTTCTTC
cdr3_aa: CASSLGGGSYNEQFF

clone_size: .
d_call: .
v_call: TRBV6-5
cdr3_length: 15
j_call: TRBJ1-2
cdr3_nt: TGTGCCAGCACCCAGCAGCAGGATACTAACTATGGCTACACCTTC
cdr3_aa: CASTQQQDTNYGYTF

clone_size: .
d_call: .
v_call: TRBV7-2
cdr3_length: 13
j_call: TRBJ2-3
cdr3_nt: TGTGCCAGCAGCTCCGCGGGGGCGGATACGCAGTATTTT
cdr3_aa: CASSSAGADTQYF

clone_size: few
d_call: TRBD1
v_call: TRBV7-3
cdr3_length: 14
j_call: TRBJ1-2
cdr3_nt: TGTGCCAGCAGGCTCGGGGCGGGACAGGGATTCTACACCTTC
cdr3_aa: CASRLGAGQGFYTF

clone_size: .
d_call: TRBD1
v_call: TRBV19
cdr3_length: 14
j_call: TRBJ1-1
cdr3_nt: TGTGCCAGTAGTATGGGACAGTTGAACACTGAAGCTTTCTTT
cdr3_aa: CASSMGQLNTEAFF

clone_size: .
d_call: .
v_call: TRBV19
cdr3_length: 12
j_call: TRBJ1-2
cdr3_nt: TGTGCCAGTAGTTTCGGACTCTATGGCTACACCTTC
cdr3_aa: CASSFGLYGYTF

clone_size: .
d_call: .
v_call: TRBV12-1
cdr3_length: 15
j_call: TRBJ1-2
cdr3_nt: TGTGCCAGCAGCTTGGAGGGGCCCGCGTGGGAGGGCTACACCTTC
cdr3_aa: CASSLEGPAWEGYTF

clone_size: .
d_call: .
v_call: TRBV11-3
cdr3_length: 15
j_call: TRBJ2-2
cdr3_nt: TGTGCCAGCAGCTCAGGACAGCAGAACACCGGGGAGCTGTTTTTT
cdr3_aa: CASSSGQQNTGELFF

clone_size: .
d_call: TRBD2
v_call: TRBV4-3
cdr3_length: 20
j_call: TRBJ2-7
cdr3_nt: TGCGCCAGCAGCCAAGATCACCCCGGGACTAGCGGGGGGAGTGGCTACGAGCAGTACTTC
cdr3_aa: CASSQDHPGTSGGSGYEQYF

clone_size: few
d_call: .
v_call: TRBV19
cdr3_length: 17
j_call: TRBJ1-2
cdr3_nt: TGTGCCAGTAGTATGTGGCATCGGCGGAAAGAGGACTATGGCTACACCTTC
cdr3_aa: CASSMWHRRKEDYGYTF

clone_size: .
d_call: TRBD2
v_call: TRBV19
cdr3_length: 15
j_call: TRBJ2-1
cdr3_nt: TGTGCCAGTAGTATCGCACTAGCGGGATACAATGAGCAGTTCTTC
cdr3_aa: CASSIALAGYNEQFF

clone_size: once
d_call: .
v_call: TRBV3-1/TRBV3-2
cdr3_length: 14
j_call: TRBJ2-3
cdr3_nt: TGTGCCAGCAGCCAAGGGCTAGCGTCAGATACGCAGTATTTT
cdr3_aa: CASSQGLASDTQYF

clone_size: .
d_call: .
v_call: TRBV7-2
cdr3_length: 13
j_call: TRBJ2-1
cdr3_nt: TGTGCCAGCAGCTTAGACCAGGGGAATGAGCAGTTCTTC
cdr3_aa: CASSLDQGNEQFF

clone_size: .
d_call: TRBD2
v_call: TRBV7-8
cdr3_length: 14
j_call: TRBJ2-4
cdr3_nt: TGTGCCAGCAGCTTTGCCGGGAGGGAACACATTCAGTACTTC
cdr3_aa: CASSFAGREHIQYF

clone_size: .
d_call: .
v_call: TRBV4-3
cdr3_length: 15
j_call: TRBJ1-1
cdr3_nt: TGCGCCAGCAGCCGCTCCAGTGGAGGGGCCACTGAAGCTTTCTTT
cdr3_aa: CASSRSSGGATEAFF

clone_size: .
d_call: .
v_call: TRBV7-2
cdr3_length: 13
j_call: TRBJ1-1
cdr3_nt: TGTGCCAGCAGCCCTAGCGTCAACACTGAAGCTTTCTTT
cdr3_aa: CASSPSVNTEAFF

clone_size: few
d_call: .
v_call: TRBV4-3
cdr3_length: 17
j_call: TRBJ2-2
cdr3_nt: TGCGCCAGCAGCCAAGAGCCTCCGGGGGCGAACACCGGGGAGCTGTTTTTT
cdr3_aa: CASSQEPPGANTGELFF

clone_size: .
d_call: .
v_call: TRBV4-2
cdr3_length: 17
j_call: TRBJ2-2
cdr3_nt: TGTGCCAGCAGCCAAGATGAACAGGGTTGGAACACCGGGGAGCTGTTTTTT
cdr3_aa: CASSQDEQGWNTGELFF

clone_size: .
d_call: .
v_call: TRBV4-2
cdr3_length: 19
j_call: TRBJ2-6
cdr3_nt: TGTGCCAGCAGCCAAGACGCTCCCCCCCGGGTCTCTGGGGCCAACGTCCTGACTTTC
cdr3_aa: CASSQDAPPRVSGANVLTF